The 5 T cell receptor beta chains given below trace back to one sample, sequenced in a study of T cells after somatic rescue of genetic block. TCRdb's copy holds only in-frame clones and misses some; the assay was immunoSEQ multiplex PCR. The table includes 88,000 or so clones, about 87% detected once. Sequencing used peripheral blood mononuclear cells (PBMCs). These receptors originate from a woman aged 18-30 years.

The chain is built from TRBV18 and TRBJ1-2, with a weak D call TRBD1 (5 bases). The CDR3 sequence is 15 residues long. V lost 0 bases to trimming and J lost 6 bases, with 14 bases between them. Germline CDR1 KGHSH, CDR2 LQKENI. CDR3 sequence reads: CASSPPGGNGNGYTF. The CDR3 DNA reads TGTGCCAGCTCACCACCGGGGGGAAATGGGAATGGCTACACCTTC.

The chain recombines TRBV27 with TRBJ2-6, with 7 bases fitting TRBD1. Trimming took 5 bases from V and 0 from J; bases not matched to a gene: 4. The CDR3 is 16 amino acids. Per the germline V gene, CDR1 is MNHEY and CDR2 is SMNVEV (reference sequence). CDR3 residues: CASSHRQGSGANVLTF. CDR3 nucleotide sequence: TGTGCCAGCAGTCACCGACAGGGCTCTGGGGCCAACGTCCTGACTTTC.

This rearrangement joins TRBV18 to TRBJ2-7, with unresolved D. The germline V gene has CDR1 KGHSH and CDR2 LQKENI. This CDR3 has 14 amino acids. Trimming pared 0 bases from V and 1 base from J, leaving 7 bases between. In nucleotides, the CDR3 is TGTGCCAGCTCACCACCCTCGGCTTCCTACGAGCAGTACTTC. This encodes CASSPPSASYEQYF.

The chain couples TRBV4-1 to TRBJ2-7; no clear D gene. Looked up from germline, CDR1 is MGHRA and CDR2 is YSYEKL. The CDR3 is 11 amino acids. Trimming took 3 bases from V and 6 from J, leaving 6 bases between them. The CDR3 reads CASSHGPEQYF. The CDR3 bases are TGCGCCAGCAGCCACGGCCCCGAGCAGTACTTC.

This chain connects TRBV14 to TRBJ1-1, with D unresolved. CDR1 and CDR2 (germline): SGHDN, FVKESK. This CDR3 spans 13 amino acids. The V end was cut by 4 bases, the J end by 3 bases, with 9 bases between. CDR3 loop: CASSPPMDTEAFF. CDR3 in DNA: TGTGCCAGCAGCCCCCCTATGGACACTGAAGCTTTCTTT.